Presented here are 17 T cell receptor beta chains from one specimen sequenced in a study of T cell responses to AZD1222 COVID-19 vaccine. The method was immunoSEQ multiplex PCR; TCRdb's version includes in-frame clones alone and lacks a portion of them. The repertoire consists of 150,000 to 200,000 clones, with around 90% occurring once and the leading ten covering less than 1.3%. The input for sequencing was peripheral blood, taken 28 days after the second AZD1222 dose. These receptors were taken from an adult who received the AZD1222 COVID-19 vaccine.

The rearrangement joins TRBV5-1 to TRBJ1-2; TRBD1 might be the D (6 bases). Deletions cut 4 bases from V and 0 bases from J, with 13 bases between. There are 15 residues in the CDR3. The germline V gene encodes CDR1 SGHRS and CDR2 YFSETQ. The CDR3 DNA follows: TGCGCCAGCAGCCTCCGGGACACCGCTAACTATGGCTACACCTTC. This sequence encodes CASSLRDTANYGYTF.

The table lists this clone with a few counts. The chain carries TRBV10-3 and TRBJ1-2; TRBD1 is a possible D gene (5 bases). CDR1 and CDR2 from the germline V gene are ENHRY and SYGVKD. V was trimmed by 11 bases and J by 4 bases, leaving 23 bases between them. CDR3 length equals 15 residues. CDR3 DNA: TGTGCCCCCCCGTTTGGGGGACGCCCCGTCTATGGCTACACCTTC. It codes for CAPPFGGRPVYGYTF.

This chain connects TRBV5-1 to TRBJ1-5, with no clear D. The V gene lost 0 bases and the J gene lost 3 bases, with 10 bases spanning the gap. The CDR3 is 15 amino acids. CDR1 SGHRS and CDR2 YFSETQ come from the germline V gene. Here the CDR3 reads CASSLGGYDNQPQHF. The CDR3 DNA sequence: TGCGCCAGCAGCTTGGGCGGATATGACAATCAGCCCCAGCATTTT.

CDR3 region: CASSYPSGGYNEQFF. The CDR3, as DNA: TGTGCCAGCAGCTATCCCAGCGGGGGGTACAATGAGCAGTTCTTC. This chain joins TRBV7-9 and TRBJ2-1, with TRBD2 matching 9 bases. The CDR3 extends over 15 amino acids. J was trimmed by 4 bases and V by 4 bases; bases with no gene match: 5. Germline V gene sequence: CDR1 SEHNR, CDR2 FQNEAQ (reference sequence).

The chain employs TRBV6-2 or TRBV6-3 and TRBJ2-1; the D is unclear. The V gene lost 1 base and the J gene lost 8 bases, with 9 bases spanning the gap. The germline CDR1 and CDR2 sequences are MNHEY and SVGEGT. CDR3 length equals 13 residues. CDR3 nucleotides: TGTGCCAGCAGTTACTTCGAGAGGCATGAGCAGTTCTTC. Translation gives CASSYFERHEQFF.

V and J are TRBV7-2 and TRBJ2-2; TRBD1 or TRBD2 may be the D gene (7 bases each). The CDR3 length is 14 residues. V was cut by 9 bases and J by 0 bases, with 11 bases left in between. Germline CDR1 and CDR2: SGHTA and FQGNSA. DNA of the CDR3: TGTGCCAGGGGGGGGACAGCGAACACCGGGGAGCTGTTTTTT. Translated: CARGGTANTGELFF.

CDR3 residues: CATSRDVYSGNTIYF. In DNA, the CDR3 is TGTGCCACCAGCAGAGACGTTTACTCTGGAAACACCATATATTTT. V gene TRBV15 combines with J gene TRBJ1-3; D ambiguous. Trimming shortened V by 0 bases and J by 0 bases, and 6 bases separated the two germline ends. The CDR3 is 15 residues long. From germline, CDR1 is LNHNV and CDR2 YYDKDF (reference sequence).

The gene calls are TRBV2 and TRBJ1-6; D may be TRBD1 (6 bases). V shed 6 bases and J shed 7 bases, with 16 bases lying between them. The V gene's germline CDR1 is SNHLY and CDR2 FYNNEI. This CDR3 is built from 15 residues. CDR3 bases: TGTGCCAGCAGGAAGACAGGTTATATGAATTCACCCCTCCACTTT. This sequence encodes CASRKTGYMNSPLHF.

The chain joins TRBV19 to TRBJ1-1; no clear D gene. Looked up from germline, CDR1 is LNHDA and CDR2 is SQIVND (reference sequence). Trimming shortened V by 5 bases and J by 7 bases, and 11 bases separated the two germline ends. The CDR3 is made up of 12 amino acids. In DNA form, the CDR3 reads TGTGCCAGTAGTCGGTCTAACCATGAAGCTTTCTTT. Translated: CASSRSNHEAFF.

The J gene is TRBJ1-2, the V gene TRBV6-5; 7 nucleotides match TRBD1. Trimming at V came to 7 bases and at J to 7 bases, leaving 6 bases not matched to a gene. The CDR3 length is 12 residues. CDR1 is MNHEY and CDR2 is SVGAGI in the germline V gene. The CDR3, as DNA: TGTGCCAGCAACCCGACAGGGATTGGCTACACCTTC. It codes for CASNPTGIGYTF.

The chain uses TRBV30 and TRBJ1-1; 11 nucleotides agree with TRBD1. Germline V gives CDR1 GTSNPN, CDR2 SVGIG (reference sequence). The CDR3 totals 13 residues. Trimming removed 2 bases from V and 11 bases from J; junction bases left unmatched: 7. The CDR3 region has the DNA TGTGCCTGGAGTCCCGGACAGGGGGCAGCGGCTTTCTTT. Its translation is CAWSPGQGAAAFF.

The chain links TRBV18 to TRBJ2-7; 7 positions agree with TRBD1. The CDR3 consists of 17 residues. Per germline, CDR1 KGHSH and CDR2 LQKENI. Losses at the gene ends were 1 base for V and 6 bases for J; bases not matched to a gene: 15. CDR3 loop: CASSPLAIGGSNTEQYF. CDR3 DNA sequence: TGTGCCAGCTCACCACTCGCTATAGGGGGCTCCAACACCGAGCAGTACTTC.

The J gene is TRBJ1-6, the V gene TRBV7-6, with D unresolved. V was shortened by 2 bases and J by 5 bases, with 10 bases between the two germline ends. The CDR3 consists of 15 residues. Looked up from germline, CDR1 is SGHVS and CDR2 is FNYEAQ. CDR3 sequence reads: CASSLSSGDNSPLHF. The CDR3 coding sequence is TGTGCCAGCAGCTTAAGCAGCGGGGATAATTCACCCCTCCACTTT.

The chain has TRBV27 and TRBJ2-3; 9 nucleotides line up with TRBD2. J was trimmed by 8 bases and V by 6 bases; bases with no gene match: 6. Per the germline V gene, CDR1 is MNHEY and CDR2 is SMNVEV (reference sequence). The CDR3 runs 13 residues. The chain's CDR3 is CASRAGGLRTQYF. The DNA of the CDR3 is TGTGCCAGCAGGGCGGGGGGGCTACGTACGCAGTATTTT.

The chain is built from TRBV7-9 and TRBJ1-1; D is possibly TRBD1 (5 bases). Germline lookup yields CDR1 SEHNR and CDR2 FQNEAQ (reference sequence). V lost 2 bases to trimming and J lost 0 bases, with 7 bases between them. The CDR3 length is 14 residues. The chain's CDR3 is CASSLMGVNTEAFF. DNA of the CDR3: TGTGCCAGCAGCTTAATGGGGGTGAACACTGAAGCTTTCTTT. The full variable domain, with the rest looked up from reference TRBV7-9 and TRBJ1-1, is DTGVSQNPRHKITKRGQNVTFRCDPISEHNRLYWYRQTLGQGPEFLTYFQNEAQLEKSRLLSDRFSAERPKGSFSTLEIQRTEQGDSAMYLCASSLMGVNTEAFFGQGTRLTVV.

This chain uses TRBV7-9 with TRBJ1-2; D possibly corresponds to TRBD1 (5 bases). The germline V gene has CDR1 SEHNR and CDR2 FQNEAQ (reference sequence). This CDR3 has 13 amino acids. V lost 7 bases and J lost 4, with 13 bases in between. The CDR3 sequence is CASIEGTGYGYTF. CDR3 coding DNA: TGTGCCAGCATCGAGGGGACTGGCTATGGCTACACCTTC.

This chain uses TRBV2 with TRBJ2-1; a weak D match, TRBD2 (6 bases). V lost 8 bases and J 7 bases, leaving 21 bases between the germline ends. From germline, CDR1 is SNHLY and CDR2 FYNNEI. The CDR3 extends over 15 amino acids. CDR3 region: CASFSTSSLWNEQFF. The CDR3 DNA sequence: TGTGCCAGCTTTTCGACTAGTTCTTTATGGAATGAGCAGTTCTTC. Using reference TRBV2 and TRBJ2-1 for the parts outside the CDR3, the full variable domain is EPEVTQTPSHQVTQMGQEVILRCVPISNHLYFYWYRQILGQKVEFLVSFYNNEISEKSEIFDDQFSVERPDGSNFTLKIRSTKLEDSAMYFCASFSTSSLWNEQFFGPGTRLTVL.